This entry lists 6 T cell receptor beta chains sequenced from one sample in a study of immune cell composition in non-small cell lung cancer. The data were produced by immunoSEQ multiplex PCR, yet TCRdb's version contains in-frame clones alone and is incomplete. The sample records 4,000 to 5,500 clones, roughly 84% being singletons. The specimen sequenced was lung tumor tissue. The receptor set was obtained from a human donor with non-small cell lung cancer.

This chain links TRBV10-1 with TRBJ2-6; tentatively, D is TRBD1 or TRBD2 (6 bases each). V was trimmed by 4 bases and J by 2 bases, leaving 9 bases between them. Germline assignment: CDR1 WNHNN and CDR2 SYGVQD (reference sequence). The CDR3 has 15 residues. The chain's CDR3 is CASSGGAPGANVLTF. The CDR3, as DNA: TGCGCCAGCAGTGGGGGGGCCCCTGGGGCCAACGTCCTGACTTTC.

The gene calls are TRBV13 and TRBJ2-1; 13 bases line up with TRBD2. There are 17 residues in the CDR3. Germline V gene sequence: CDR1 PRHDT, CDR2 FYEKMQ (reference sequence). The junction had 5 bases not matched to a gene; V was cut back by 3 bases and J by 3 bases. The CDR3 bases are TGTGCCAGCAGCTTTTGGACTAGCGGGGGCCGCTACAATGAGCAGTTCTTC. It translates to CASSFWTSGGRYNEQFF.

The J gene is TRBJ2-5, the V gene TRBV5-1; D is ambiguous. Germline V gene data show CDR1 as SGHRS and CDR2 as YFSETQ. Trimming left V 3 bases short and J 0 bases short, with 3 bases between. CDR3 size: 12 residues. CDR3 bases: TGCGCCAGCAGCTGGGACCAAGAGACCCAGTACTTC. This translates into CASSWDQETQYF.

The chain has TRBV20-1 and TRBJ2-1; D gene ambiguous. V was clipped by 6 bases and J by 5 bases, with 8 bases between them. Germline V gene lookup returns CDR1 DFQATT and CDR2 SNEGSKA (reference sequence). The CDR3 is 11 residues long. CDR3 protein: CSASADNEQFF. Here the CDR3 DNA reads TGCAGTGCATCGGCCGACAATGAGCAGTTCTTC.

This chain joins TRBV4-3 and TRBJ2-3; 10 bases align to TRBD1. Germline CDR1 and CDR2: LGHNA and YSLEER. Trimming removed 4 bases from V and 7 bases from J; junction bases left unmatched: 11. The CDR3 extends over 16 amino acids. The CDR3 nucleotides read TGCGCCAGCAGCCCTCGGACAGGGGGGGGACTTAATACGCAGTATTTT. Its translation is CASSPRTGGGLNTQYF.

Here the CDR3 reads CASSVEGTDTQYF. Written as DNA, the CDR3 is TGTGCCAGCAGCGTTGAGGGGACAGATACGCAGTATTTT. The chain is built from TRBV9 and TRBJ2-3; D tentatively fits TRBD1 or TRBD2 (5 bases each). The CDR3 totals 13 residues. The V and J ends lost 2 bases and 3 bases respectively, with 7 bases between them. Germline-derived CDR1 and CDR2 are SGDLS and YYNGEE.